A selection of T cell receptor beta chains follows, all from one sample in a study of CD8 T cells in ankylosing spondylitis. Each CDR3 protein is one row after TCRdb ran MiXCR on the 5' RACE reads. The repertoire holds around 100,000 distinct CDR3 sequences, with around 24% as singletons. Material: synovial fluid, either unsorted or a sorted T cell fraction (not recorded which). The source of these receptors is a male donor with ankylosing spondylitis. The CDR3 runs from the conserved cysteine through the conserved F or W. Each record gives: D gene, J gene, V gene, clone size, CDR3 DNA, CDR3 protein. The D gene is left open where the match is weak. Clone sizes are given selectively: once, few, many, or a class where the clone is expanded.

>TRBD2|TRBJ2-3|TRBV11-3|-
TGTGCCAGCAGCCCCCGGGCGGGAGGGCCGGATACGCAGTATTTT
CASSPRAGGPDTQYF
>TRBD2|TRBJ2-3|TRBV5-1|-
TGCGCCAGCAGCTCAAGAGGGCGGGAGATAAATACGCAGTGTTTT
CASSSRGREINTQCF
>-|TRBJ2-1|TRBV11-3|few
TGTGCCAGCAGCCCCTCTCGGGAGCAGTTCTTC
CASSPSREQFF
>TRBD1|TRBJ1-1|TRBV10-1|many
TGCGCCAGCAGCGGACAGGGGAGCACTGAAGCTTTCTTT
CASSGQGSTEAFF
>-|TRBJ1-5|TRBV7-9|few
TGTGCCAGCAGCTTAGGGGGAGGGGGGATGGATCAGCCCCAGCATTTT
CASSLGGGGMDQPQHF
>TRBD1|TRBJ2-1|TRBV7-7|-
TGTGCCAGCAGCCAAGACAGGGGGCATGAGCAGTTCTTC
CASSQDRGHEQFF
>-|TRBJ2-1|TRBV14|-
TGTGCCAGCAGCCAAGATCTACGAGATGAGCAGTTCTTC
CASSQDLRDEQFF
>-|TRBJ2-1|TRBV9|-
TGTGCCAGCAGCGTAGACAGCAATGAGCAGTTCTTC
CASSVDSNEQFF
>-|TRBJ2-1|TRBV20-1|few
TGCAGTGCTAGTTGGGGCGACTTTCAGGGTGAGCAGTTCTTC
CSASWGDFQGEQFF
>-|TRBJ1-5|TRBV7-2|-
TGTGCCAGCAGCTTTGTACAGGGTGGGGATCAGCCCCAGCATTTT
CASSFVQGGDQPQHF
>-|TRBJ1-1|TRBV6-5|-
TGTGCCAGCGGAGGAGGCCAGGAAGCTTTCTTT
CASGGGQEAFF
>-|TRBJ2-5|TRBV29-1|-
TGCAGCGTTCTTGAGGAGACCCAGTACTTC
CSVLEETQYF
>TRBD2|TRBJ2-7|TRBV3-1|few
TGTGCCAGCAGCCTCGGGACTACCTCCTACGAGCAGTACTTC
CASSLGTTSYEQYF
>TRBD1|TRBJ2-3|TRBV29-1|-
TGCAGCGTCGGATGGGACAGGGGGAGGGAGCAGTATTTT
CSVGWDRGREQYF
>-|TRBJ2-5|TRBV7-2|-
TGTGCCAGCAGCTTACTTCCAACCCGCCAAGAGACCCAGTACTTC
CASSLLPTRQETQYF
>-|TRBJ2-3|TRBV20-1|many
TGCAGTGCTAGAGACGGACACCGTCCGTTAGATACGCAGTATTTT
CSARDGHRPLDTQYF
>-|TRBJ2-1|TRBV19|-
TGTGCCAGTACTATTAGGGCAGGCCCCGGGGATGAGCAGTTCTTC
CASTIRAGPGDEQFF
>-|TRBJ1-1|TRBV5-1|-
TGCGCCAGCAGGGACACCCCAGATAACACTGAAGCTTTCTTT
CASRDTPDNTEAFF
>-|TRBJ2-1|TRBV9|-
TGTGCCAGCAGCGTAGCTGAGGGGGCCTACAATGAGCAGTTCTTC
CASSVAEGAYNEQFF
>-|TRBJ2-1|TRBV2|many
TGTGCCAGCAGTGTAAAGGAGCAGTTCTTC
CASSVKEQFF
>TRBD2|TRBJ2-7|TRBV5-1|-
TGCGCCAGCAGCTTCGGCGGGGGGGAGGCCTACGAGCAGTACTTC
CASSFGGGEAYEQYF
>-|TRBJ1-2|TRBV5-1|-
TGCGCCAGCAGCTTGGAAGGCGTGGACAAAGAGGATGGCTACACCTTC
CASSLEGVDKEDGYTF
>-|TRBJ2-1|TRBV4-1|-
TGCGCCAGCAGCCAAGTCGGGAGCTCCTACAATGAGCAGTTCTTC
CASSQVGSSYNEQFF
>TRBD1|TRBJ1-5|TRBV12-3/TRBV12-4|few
TGTGCCAGCAGGGCAGGGGGCGACAATCAGCCCCAGCATTTT
CASRAGGDNQPQHF
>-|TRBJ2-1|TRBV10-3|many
TGTGCCATCAGTGATTCGTCAGGCGGGAATGAGCAGTTCTTC
CAISDSSGGNEQFF
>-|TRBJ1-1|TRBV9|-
TGTGCCAGCACCGGGGGGGGTGAAGCTTTCTTT
CASTGGGEAFF
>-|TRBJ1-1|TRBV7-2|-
TGTGCCAGCAGCTCCCATTCATTGACAGGAAACACTGAAGCTTTCTTT
CASSSHSLTGNTEAFF
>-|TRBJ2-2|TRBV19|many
TGTGCCAGTAGTATAGATCGGGGTAACGGAATGGGTGCTGGGCTGTTTTTT
CASSIDRGNGMGAGLFF
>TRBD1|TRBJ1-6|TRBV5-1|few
TGCGCCAGCAGCCGGTCGGGACAGGAAGATTCACCCCTCCACTTT
CASSRSGQEDSPLHF
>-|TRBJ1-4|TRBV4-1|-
TGCGCCAGCAGCCAACTTTCCGGGGAAAAACTGTTTTTT
CASSQLSGEKLFF
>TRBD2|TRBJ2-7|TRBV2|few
TGTGCCAGCAGTGAACTAGCGGAGTCCTACGAGCAGTACTTC
CASSELAESYEQYF
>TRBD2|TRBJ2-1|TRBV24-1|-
TGTGCCACCAGTGAACCTCCGGGACTAGCGGGAAGCGAGGGTGAGCAGTTCTTC
CATSEPPGLAGSEGEQFF
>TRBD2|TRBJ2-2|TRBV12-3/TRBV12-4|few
TGTGCCAGCAGTACCCGGACTAGCGGGAGAACCGGGGAGCTGTTTTTT
CASSTRTSGRTGELFF
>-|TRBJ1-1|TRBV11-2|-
TGTGCCAGCAGCTTCCTCTCACCCCGACCTGAAGCTTTCTTT
CASSFLSPRPEAFF
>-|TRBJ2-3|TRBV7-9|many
TGTGCCAGCATCCCTCCCCTGACTTGGGTAACAGATACGCAGTATTTT
CASIPPLTWVTDTQYF
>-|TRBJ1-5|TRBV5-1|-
TGCGCCAGCAGCCAGTGGACGGTGGCTCTTCAAAGAGGTTATAGCAATCAGCCCCAGCATTTT
CASSQWTVALQRGYSNQPQHF
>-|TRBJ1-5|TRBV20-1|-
TGCAGTGCTAGACGGGGCAGGGTTGATCAGCCCCAGCATTTT
CSARRGRVDQPQHF
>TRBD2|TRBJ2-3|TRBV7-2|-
TGTGCCAGCAGCCACCGACTAGCGGGAGGCCGGGATACGCAGTATTTT
CASSHRLAGGRDTQYF
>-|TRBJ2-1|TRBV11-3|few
TGTGCCAGCAGTCAGGGAGTATCAGCTTTCAATGAGCAGTTCTTC
CASSQGVSAFNEQFF
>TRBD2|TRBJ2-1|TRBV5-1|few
TGCGCCAGCAATCCGGGAGGCTCCTACAATGAGCAGTTCTTC
CASNPGGSYNEQFF
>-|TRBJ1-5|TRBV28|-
TGTGCCAGCAGTGTCAGTATCCGGCAGCCCCAGCATTTT
CASSVSIRQPQHF
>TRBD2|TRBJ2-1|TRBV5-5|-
TGTGCCAGCAGCTCGCTAGCGGGAGGTAGGAATGAGCAGTTCTTC
CASSSLAGGRNEQFF
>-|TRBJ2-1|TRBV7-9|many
TGTGCCAGCAGCTTAGCGGGAGGCTACAATGAGCAGTTCTTC
CASSLAGGYNEQFF
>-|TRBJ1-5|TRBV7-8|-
TGTGCCAGCAGCGTAGGCATGGGGGACGTTAGCAATCAGCCCCAGCATTTT
CASSVGMGDVSNQPQHF
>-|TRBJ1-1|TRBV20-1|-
TGCAGTGCTCCCCCAGGGTCGGGGTCAGGGACTGAAGCTTTCTTT
CSAPPGSGSGTEAFF
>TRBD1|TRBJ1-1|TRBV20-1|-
TGCAGTGCCTCGGGACAGTCCTTGAACACTGAAGCTTTCTTT
CSASGQSLNTEAFF
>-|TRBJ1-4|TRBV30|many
TGTGCCTGGAGTGTAGGGGGGGCAGGTGAAAAACTGTTTTTT
CAWSVGGAGEKLFF
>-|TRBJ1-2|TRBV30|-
TGTGCCTGGAGTGTAATAAACAGCGCCCACACCTTC
CAWSVINSAHTF
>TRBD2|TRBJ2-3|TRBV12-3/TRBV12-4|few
TGTGCCAGCAGTATACCCCTAGCGGGAGTTGGAGATACGCAGTATTTT
CASSIPLAGVGDTQYF
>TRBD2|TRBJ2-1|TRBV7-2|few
TGTGCCAGCAGCTTAGGACTAGCGGGGTCCAATGAGCAGTTCTTC
CASSLGLAGSNEQFF
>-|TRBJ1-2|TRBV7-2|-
TGTGCCAGCAGCAGTCCCGGGACATTTACGGGCTACACCTTC
CASSSPGTFTGYTF
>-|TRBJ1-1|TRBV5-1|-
TGCGCCAGCGCGGGCCTAAGGTGGAACACTGAAGCTTTCTTT
CASAGLRWNTEAFF
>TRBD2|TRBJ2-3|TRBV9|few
TGTGCCAGCAGCTCCCGACTAGCGGGAGAAACAGATACGCAGTATTTT
CASSSRLAGETDTQYF
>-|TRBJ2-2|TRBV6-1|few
TGTGCCAGCAGTCCCCCTAGCGCCGCGAACACCGGGGAGCTGTTTTTT
CASSPPSAANTGELFF
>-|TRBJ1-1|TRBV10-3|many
TGTGCCGCCCAGAACGGGGAGGGTAAAAGCACTGAAGCTTTCTTT
CAAQNGEGKSTEAFF